This TCR beta chain was documented in a study of T cell responses to AZD1222 COVID-19 vaccine. Study-wide background: Both about-4-week and about-12-week second-dose recipients were combined.

As concerns this clone: Its antigen is unknown.

Findings and limits, study-wide: Clonal diversity may have been underestimated in mostly white British donors. A rise in Spike-specific TCR breadth and depth followed two AZD1222 doses. The number of AZD1222 recipients seropositive at baseline was only 5 to 7.

The assay was immunoSEQ multiplex PCR, and TCRdb's table has in-frame clones only and misses some. Seen here are some 130,000 clones, around 90% observed once, and the top ten hold under 9%. The germline V gene encodes CDR1 SGHVS and CDR2 FNYEAQ. The CDR3 contains 18 residues. Trimming at V came to 5 bases and at J to 0 bases, leaving 10 bases not matched to a gene. The chain links TRBV7-6 to TRBJ2-2; 9 nucleotides align to TRBD1. The source was peripheral blood, collected on day 0 of AZD1222 vaccination. The TCR was taken from an adult in good health. The CDR3: CASSNPAGQGANTGELFF. CDR3 sequence (DNA): TGTGCCAGCAGCAACCCGGCGGGACAGGGCGCGAACACCGGGGAGCTGTTTTTT.